These 16 T cell receptor beta chains were sequenced from one sample in a study of CD8+ T cells in alopecia areata. Once RNA had been extracted, it was reverse transcribed into cDNA to act as the sequencing template. Data came from immunoSEQ multiplex PCR; TCRdb stores just in-frame clones and leaves some out. Of 25,000 or so clones in the sample, 52% were seen once. Sequencing used NKG2D-high CD8+ T cells sorted from blood. The receptor source for this set is a human donor with alopecia areata.

The gene calls are TRBV6-5 and TRBJ2-5; TRBD1 might be the D (5 bases). V shed 6 bases and J shed 4 bases, with 12 bases lying between them. Germline CDR1 and CDR2: MNHEY and SVGAGI. The CDR3 runs 13 residues. The DNA for the CDR3 is TGTGCCAGCAGACTTGTTAGGGGAGAGACCCAGTACTTC. It codes for CASRLVRGETQYF.

There are many counts of this clone. The V call is TRBV11-2, the J call TRBJ2-7; 7 bases match TRBD1. This CDR3 region has 17 residues. CDR1 is SGHAT and CDR2 is FQNNGV in the germline V gene. V was pared by 0 bases and J by 1 base, with 9 bases of the junction left unmatched. This chain's CDR3 is CASSLDGDRLQSYEQYF. CDR3 DNA: TGTGCCAGCAGCTTAGACGGGGACAGACTACAATCCTACGAGCAGTACTTC.

The J gene is TRBJ2-5, the V gene TRBV6-5; 7 bases align to TRBD1. This CDR3 is built from 15 residues. Germline CDR1 MNHEY, CDR2 SVGAGI. V gave up 6 bases and J gave up 5 bases; unmatched junction bases: 12. The CDR3 sequence is CASRRLHTGEETQYF. The CDR3, as DNA: TGTGCCAGCAGGCGACTACATACAGGGGAGGAGACCCAGTACTTC.

The rearrangement uses TRBV27 and TRBJ2-3; D may be TRBD2 (6 bases). The CDR3 contains 15 residues. V was cut by 2 bases and J by 3 bases, with 12 bases left in between. CDR1 and CDR2 (germline): MNHEY, SMNVEV (reference sequence). The CDR3 DNA follows: TGTGCCAGCAGTTTAAGGCCTAGCGTGACAGATACGCAGTATTTT. It translates to CASSLRPSVTDTQYF.

This clone was seen at least ten times. One junction end does not reproduce the germline sequence, and a read error may be involved. This chain connects TRBV7-9 to TRBJ2-1; either TRBD1 or TRBD2 may fit D (5 bases each). The CDR3 has 11 amino acids. CDR1 and CDR2 (germline): SEHNR, FQNEAQ (reference sequence). The CDR3 DNA is TGTGCCAGCACATACCGGGACGCCGAAATCTTC. This codes for CASTYRDAEIF.

This chain uses TRBV27 with TRBJ1-2; D perhaps matches TRBD1 (6 bases). Germline-derived CDR1 and CDR2 are MNHEY and SMNVEV (reference sequence). V was shortened by 2 bases and J by 5 bases, with 12 bases between the two germline ends. This CDR3 contains 14 residues. The CDR3 spells CASSLNRDAYGYTF. The CDR3 coding sequence is TGTGCCAGCAGTTTAAACAGGGATGCATATGGCTACACCTTC.

This clone was observed a single time. CDR3 in amino acids: CASSLAVLVPEYF. Here the CDR3 DNA reads TGTGCCAGCAGCTTAGCAGTTTTGGTCCCCGAGTACTTC. The chain joins TRBV11-2 to TRBJ2-7, with no clear D. The V end was cut by 1 base, the J end by 11 bases, with 15 bases between. From germline, CDR1 is SGHAT and CDR2 FQNNGV. The CDR3 length is 13 residues.

By sample share, this clone is medium-sized. The sample carries other DNA sequences with the same CDR3. In nucleotides, the CDR3 is TGTGCCAGTAGCGCGGGACAGGGAGACTCCTACGAGCAGTACTTC. Protein: CASSAGQGDSYEQYF. The chain uses TRBV19 and TRBJ2-7, with 9 bases matching TRBD1. The CDR3 is 15 amino acids. Germline V gene sequence: CDR1 LNHDA, CDR2 SQIVND (reference sequence). V lost 6 bases, J lost 0 bases, and 6 bases stayed unmatched.

CDR3 sequence reads: CASSQDHTETQYF. The CDR3 nucleotides read TGTGCCAGCAGCCAAGATCACACAGAGACCCAGTACTTC. This sequence joins TRBV14 and TRBJ2-5; D is ambiguous. CDR3 length: 13 residues. Germline V gene sequence: CDR1 SGHDN, CDR2 FVKESK. V lost 0 bases and J lost 4, with 6 bases in between.

This clone was recorded only once. The rearrangement joins TRBV29-1 to TRBJ2-7; D gene unclear. Germline V gene sequence: CDR1 SQVTM, CDR2 ANQGSEA. The CDR3 has 13 amino acids. V dropped 4 bases and J dropped 2 bases, with 12 bases sitting between them. CDR3 sequence: CSVGHQITYEQYF. In DNA form, the CDR3 reads TGCAGCGTTGGTCACCAGATCACCTACGAGCAGTACTTC.

The V call is TRBV11-1, the J call TRBJ2-2; 10 nucleotides align to TRBD1. Germline-derived CDR1 and CDR2 are SGHAT and FQDESV (reference sequence). With V trimmed by 5 bases and J by 5 bases, 5 bases remained unmatched. CDR3 length: 15 amino acids. Here the CDR3 reads CASSHRDRGTGELFF. As DNA, the CDR3 is TGTGCCAGCAGCCACCGGGACAGGGGAACCGGGGAGCTGTTTTTT.

V is TRBV28 and J is TRBJ2-4, with 8 nucleotides matching TRBD1. Per germline, CDR1 MDHEN and CDR2 SYDVKM. The ends lost 3 bases at V and 1 base at J; junction bases unmatched: 8. The CDR3 totals 17 residues. The CDR3 loop is CASSFTGGMAAKNIQYF. The DNA of the CDR3 is TGTGCCAGCAGTTTTACAGGGGGGATGGCGGCCAAAAACATTCAGTACTTC.

J is TRBJ1-1 and V is TRBV5-1; D gene unclear. The CDR3 length is 13 residues. CDR1 is SGHRS and CDR2 is YFSETQ in the germline V gene. V lost 0 bases and J lost 4, with 7 bases in between. CDR3 nucleotides: TGCGCCAGCAGCTTGGTAGAGGGCACTGAAGCTTTCTTT. Translating gives CASSLVEGTEAFF.

V and J are TRBV27 and TRBJ1-5, with D maybe TRBD1 (5 bases). Germline V gene sequence: CDR1 MNHEY, CDR2 SMNVEV (reference sequence). This CDR3 spans 16 amino acids. The germline V and J ends were trimmed by 1 base and 4 bases, with 14 bases remaining between them. CDR3 bases: TGTGCCAGCAGTTTATTGGGGGGAGGTTGGAATCAGCCCCAGCATTTT. Its translation is CASSLLGGGWNQPQHF.

V gene TRBV28 combines with J gene TRBJ1-1; D is possibly TRBD1 (6 bases). The CDR3 is 15 amino acids. V dropped 3 bases and J dropped 0 bases, with 11 bases sitting between them. Germline-derived CDR1 and CDR2 are MDHEN and SYDVKM. CDR3 loop: CASSLDSSMNTEAFF. The CDR3 DNA reads TGTGCCAGCAGTTTGGACAGTTCCATGAACACTGAAGCTTTCTTT.

This clone was counted between two and nine times. The chain couples TRBV7-9 to TRBJ1-2; D is unclear. This CDR3 is 14 amino acids long. V lost 4 bases, J lost 6 bases, and 15 bases lay in between. CDR1 and CDR2 from the germline V gene are SEHNR and FQNEAQ (reference sequence). The CDR3 loop is CASSSEDREDGYTF. The CDR3, as DNA: TGTGCCAGCAGCTCAGAGGACCGTGAGGATGGCTACACCTTC.